This record concerns one T cell receptor beta chain sequence. Its cognate antigen is unknown. It was across several immunoSEQ plates that each subset's genomic DNA was evenly split. Data came from immunoSEQ multiplex PCR; TCRdb stores just in-frame clones and leaves some out. The profile covers approximately 1,500,000 clones, with over 95% appearing a single time and more than 0.9% taken by the ten largest. The source of the sample is a study of shared clonotypes between healthy human individuals. The study's findings and limits: Naive subsets usually exceeded memory subsets in estimated richness. For sorted subsets, rarefaction showed incomplete sequencing despite large depth. Clonotypes shared by all four donors outscored non-shared clonotypes in generation probability.

The clonotype comes from a man in his thirties or forties in good health. Source material: naive CD4+ T cells sorted from blood. Subset in this sample: CD45RA+ positively selected.

Here the CDR3 DNA reads TGTGCCAGCTCACTCCCCGGGACCGGCGGGCAGTACTTC. Amino acid sequence: CASSLPGTGGQYF. The chain joins TRBV18 to TRBJ2-7; D assignment may be TRBD1 or TRBD2 (5 bases each). V lost 4 bases and J lost 9, with 16 bases in between. Germline CDR1 reads KGHSH; CDR2 reads LQKENI. This CDR3 contains 13 residues.